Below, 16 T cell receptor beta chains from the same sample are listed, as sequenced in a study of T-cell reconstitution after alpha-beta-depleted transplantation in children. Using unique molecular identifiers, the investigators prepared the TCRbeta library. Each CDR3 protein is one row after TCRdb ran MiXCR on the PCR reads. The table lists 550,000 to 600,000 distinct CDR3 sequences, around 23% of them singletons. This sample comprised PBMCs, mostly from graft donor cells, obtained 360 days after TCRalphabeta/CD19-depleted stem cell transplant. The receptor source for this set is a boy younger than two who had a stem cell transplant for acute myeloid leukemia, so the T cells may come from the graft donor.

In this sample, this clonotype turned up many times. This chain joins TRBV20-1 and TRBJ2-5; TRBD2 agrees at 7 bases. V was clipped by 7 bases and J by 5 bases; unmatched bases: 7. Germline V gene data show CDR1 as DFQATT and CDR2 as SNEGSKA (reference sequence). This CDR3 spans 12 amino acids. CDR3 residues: CSVRGESETQYF. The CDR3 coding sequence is TGCAGTGTCCGGGGGGAGTCGGAGACCCAGTACTTC.

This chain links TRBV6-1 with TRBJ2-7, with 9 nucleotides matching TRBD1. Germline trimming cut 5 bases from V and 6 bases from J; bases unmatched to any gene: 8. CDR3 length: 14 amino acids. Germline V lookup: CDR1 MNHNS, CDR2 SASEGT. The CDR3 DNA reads TGTGCCAGCAGTAAACAGGGGGCGCAGGCCGAGCAGTACTTC. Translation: CASSKQGAQAEQYF.

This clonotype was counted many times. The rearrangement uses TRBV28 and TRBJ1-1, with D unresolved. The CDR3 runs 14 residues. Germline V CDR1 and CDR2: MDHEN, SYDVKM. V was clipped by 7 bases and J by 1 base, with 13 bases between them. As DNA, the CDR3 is TGTGCCAGCACCCCAACAGTGACGAACACTGAAGCTTTCTTT. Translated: CASTPTVTNTEAFF.

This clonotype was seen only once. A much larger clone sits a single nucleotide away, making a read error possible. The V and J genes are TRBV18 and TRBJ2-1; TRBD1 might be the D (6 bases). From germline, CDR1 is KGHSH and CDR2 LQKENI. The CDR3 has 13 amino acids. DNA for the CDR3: TGTGCCAGCTCAACGGACAGTCACCGTGAGCAGTCCTTC. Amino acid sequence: CASSTDSHREQSF.

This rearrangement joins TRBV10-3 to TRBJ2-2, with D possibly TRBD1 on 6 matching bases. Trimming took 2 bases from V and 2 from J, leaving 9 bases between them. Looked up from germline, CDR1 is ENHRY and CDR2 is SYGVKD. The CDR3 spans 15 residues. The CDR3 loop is CAISELQGNTGELFF. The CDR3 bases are TGTGCCATCAGTGAGCTACAGGGCAACACCGGGGAGCTGTTTTTT.

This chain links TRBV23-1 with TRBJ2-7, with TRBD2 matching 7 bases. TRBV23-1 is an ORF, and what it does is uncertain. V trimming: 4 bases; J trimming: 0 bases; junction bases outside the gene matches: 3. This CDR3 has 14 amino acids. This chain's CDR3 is CASSLLAASYEQYV. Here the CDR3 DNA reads TGCGCCAGCAGTCTGCTAGCGGCCTCCTACGAGCAGTACGTC.

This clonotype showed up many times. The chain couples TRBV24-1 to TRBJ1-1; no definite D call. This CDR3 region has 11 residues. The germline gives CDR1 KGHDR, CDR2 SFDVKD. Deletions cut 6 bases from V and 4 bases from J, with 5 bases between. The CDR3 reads CATSTSTEAFF. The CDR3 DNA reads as TGTGCCACCAGTACGAGCACTGAAGCTTTCTTT.

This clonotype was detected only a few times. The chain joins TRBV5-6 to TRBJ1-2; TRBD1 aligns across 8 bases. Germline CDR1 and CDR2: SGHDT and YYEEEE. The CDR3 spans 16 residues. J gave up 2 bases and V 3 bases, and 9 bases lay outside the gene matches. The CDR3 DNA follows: TGTGCCAGCAGCTATTACGACAGGGGACCGAACTATGGCTACACCTTC. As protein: CASSYYDRGPNYGYTF.

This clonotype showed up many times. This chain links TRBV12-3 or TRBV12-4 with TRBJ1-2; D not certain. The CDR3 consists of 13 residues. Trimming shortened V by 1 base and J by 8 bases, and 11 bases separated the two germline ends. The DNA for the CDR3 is TGTGCCAGCAGTTTAGGAACATACGGCGGCTACACCTTC. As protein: CASSLGTYGGYTF.

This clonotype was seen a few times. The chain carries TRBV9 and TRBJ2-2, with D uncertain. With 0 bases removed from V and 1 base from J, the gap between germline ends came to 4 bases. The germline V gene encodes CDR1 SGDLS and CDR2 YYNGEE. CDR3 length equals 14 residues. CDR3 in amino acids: CASSVVGNTGELFF. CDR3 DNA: TGTGCCAGCAGCGTAGTGGGGAACACCGGGGAGCTGTTTTTT. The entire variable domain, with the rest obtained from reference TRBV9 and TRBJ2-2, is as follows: DSGVTQTPKHLITATGQRVTLRCSPRSGDLSVYWYQQSLDQGLQFLIQYYNGEERAKGNILERFSAQQFPDLHSELNLSSLELGDSALYFCASSVVGNTGELFFGEGSRLTVL.

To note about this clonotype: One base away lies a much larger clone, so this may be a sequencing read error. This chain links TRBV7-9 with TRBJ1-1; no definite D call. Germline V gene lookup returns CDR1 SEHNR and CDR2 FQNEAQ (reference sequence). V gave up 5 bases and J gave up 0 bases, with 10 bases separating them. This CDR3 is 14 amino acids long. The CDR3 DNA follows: TGTGCCAGCAGCCCAGGACGGGTGAACACTGAAGCTTTCTTT. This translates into CASSPGRVNTEAFF.

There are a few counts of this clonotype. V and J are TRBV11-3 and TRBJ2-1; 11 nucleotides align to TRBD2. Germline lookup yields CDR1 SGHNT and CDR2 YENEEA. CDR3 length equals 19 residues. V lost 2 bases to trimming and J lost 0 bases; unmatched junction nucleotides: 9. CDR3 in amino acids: CASSLRPSGGSSSYNEQFF. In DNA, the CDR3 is TGTGCCAGCAGCTTAAGGCCTAGCGGGGGGTCGAGCTCCTACAATGAGCAGTTCTTC.

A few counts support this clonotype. The CDR3 DNA is TGTGCCAGCAGTCTCCGGGGTGGGTACAGTCAGCCCCAGCATTTT. This sequence encodes CASSLRGGYSQPQHF. The chain couples TRBV28 to TRBJ1-5; unclear D gene. This CDR3 has 15 amino acids. V dropped 5 bases and J dropped 6 bases, with 17 bases sitting between them. CDR1 and CDR2 (germline): MDHEN, SYDVKM.

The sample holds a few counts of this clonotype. The CDR3 is CASPFSTQPPGQGDGYTF. CDR3 bases: TGTGCCAGCCCGTTCTCAACCCAGCCTCCGGGACAGGGAGATGGCTACACCTTC. The chain carries TRBV2 and TRBJ1-2; 9 positions match TRBD1. CDR3 length equals 18 residues. CDR1 is SNHLY and CDR2 is FYNNEI in the germline V gene. V shed 8 bases, J shed 6 bases, and the junction held 22 bases outside the gene matches.

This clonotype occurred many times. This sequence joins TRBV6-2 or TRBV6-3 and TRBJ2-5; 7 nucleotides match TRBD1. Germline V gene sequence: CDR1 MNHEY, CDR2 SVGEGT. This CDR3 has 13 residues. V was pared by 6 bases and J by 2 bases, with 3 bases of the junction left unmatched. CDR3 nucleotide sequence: TGTGCCAGCAGCGACAGGGTACAAGAGACCCAGTACTTC. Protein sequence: CASSDRVQETQYF.

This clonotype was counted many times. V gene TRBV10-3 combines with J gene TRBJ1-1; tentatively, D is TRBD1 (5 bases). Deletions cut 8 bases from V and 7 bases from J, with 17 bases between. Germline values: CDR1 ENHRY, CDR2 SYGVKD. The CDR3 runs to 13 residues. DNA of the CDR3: TGTGCCATCGGGGTACAGGAAACGGGTGAAGCTTTCTTT. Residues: CAIGVQETGEAFF.